The T cell receptor beta chain under discussion was sequenced for a study of CD8 T cells in Susac syndrome (dated by TCRdb to the late 2010s). As for the study more broadly: The study used repertoire sequencing to test whether antigen drove CD8+ T cell activation and differentiation in Susac syndrome. The paper as a whole reports these results and caveats: The study acknowledged that relatively few individuals were included in the TCR sequencing and HLA analysis.

RNA was extracted with the RNeasy kit and roughly 0.45 to 1 ug was reverse transcribed using random hexamers. TCR beta CDR3 regions were amplified with the immunoSEQ multiplex PCR assay covering 54 Vbeta and 13 Jbeta segments. Bias from PCR amplification was corrected by using a synthetic template baseline for primer optimization and for computational correction. Concerning the study's data processing: Only productive sequences were kept, with reads annotated to V, D and J genes according to IMGT and analyzed in immunoSEQ Analyzer. Clonality was computed as one minus Shannon entropy normalized by log2 of the number of productive unique sequences. For each patient and control, public and private clones were evaluated within the 100 most prevalent clones. Clones were defined as Susac-specific if absent from the healthy and MS cohorts, from roughly 1,100 published viral clones and from other ImmuneACCESS disease sequences. TCRdb passed the public sequencing reads through fastp at Q25 and MiXCR, retaining productive beta sequences. CDR3 protein duplicates are merged, each entry listing the most common genes and DNA. These V and J calls are TCRdb output, not the study's own analysis. The sample has 180,000 or so distinct CDR3 sequences on record, about 93% of them singletons. The ten largest account for around 0.15% of the sample.

Regarding this clonotype: It lacks a known antigen. The record has no base qualities; no much larger clone is one base away.

High-throughput TCR beta sequencing profiled peripheral blood CD8+ and CD4+ T cells from healthy donors, Susac syndrome patients and multiple sclerosis patients. Healthy donors were age- and sex-matched controls. Bulk CD8+ and CD4+ T cells were purified by magnetic negative isolation, while CD8+ TEMRA cells were enriched using FACS. Blood was drawn into EDTA tubes, processed within 24 hours, and PBMCs were isolated by density gradient centrifugation. PBMCs intended for TCR sequencing were frozen in liquid nitrogen and were later thawed in a 37 degrees C water bath. A purity of at least 90% was achieved for sorted or isolated CD4+, CD8+ and CD8+ TEMRA cells. The sequence derives from a human donor in good health. The material sequenced was CD4+ T cells from PBMCs.

For the CDR3, the sequence is CASSPGIRTSYEQYF. The nucleotide sequence reads TGCGCCAGCAGCCCGGGTATCAGGACCTCCTACGAGCAGTACTTC. The chain employs TRBV5-1 and TRBJ2-7, with no confidently assigned D gene. The germline V gene sets CDR1 to SGHRS and CDR2 to YFSETQ. The CDR3, from cysteine to phenylalanine, totals 15 residues. Only the CDR3 DNA is retained, 45 bases long and in frame from the first base. V lost 4 bases and J lost 0 bases; the stretch between them is 14 bases long.